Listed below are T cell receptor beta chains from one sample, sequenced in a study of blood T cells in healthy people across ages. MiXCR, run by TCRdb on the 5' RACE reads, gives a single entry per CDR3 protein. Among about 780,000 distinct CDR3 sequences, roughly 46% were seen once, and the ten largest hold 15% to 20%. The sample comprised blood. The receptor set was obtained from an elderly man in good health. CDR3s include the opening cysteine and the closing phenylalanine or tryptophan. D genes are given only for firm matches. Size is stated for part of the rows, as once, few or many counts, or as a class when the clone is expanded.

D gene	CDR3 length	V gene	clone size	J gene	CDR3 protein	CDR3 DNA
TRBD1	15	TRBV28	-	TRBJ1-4	CASSSPGGTNEKLFF	TGTGCCAGCAGTTCCCCAGGGGGAACTAATGAAAAACTGTTTTTT
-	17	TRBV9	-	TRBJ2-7	CASSPREASGSYNEQYF	TGTGCCAGCAGCCCAAGGGAGGCCTCAGGTTCCTACAATGAGCAGTACTTC
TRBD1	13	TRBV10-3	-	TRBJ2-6	CATTGTGANVLTF	TGTGCCACGACAGGGACTGGGGCCAACGTCCTGACTTTC
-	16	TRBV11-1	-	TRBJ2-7	CARSPEGGPGYNEQYF	TGTGCCCGCAGCCCTGAGGGGGGGCCGGGATACAATGAGCAGTACTTC
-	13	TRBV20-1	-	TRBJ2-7	CSASISSYTEQYF	TGCAGTGCTAGCATAAGCTCCTACACTGAGCAGTACTTC
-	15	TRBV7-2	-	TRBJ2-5	CASSLESGRQETQYF	TGTGCCAGCAGCTTAGAATCAGGACGTCAGGAGACCCAGTACTTC
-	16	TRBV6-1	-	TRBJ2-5	CASSEDVGGAIETQYF	TGTGCCAGCAGTGAAGATGTCGGGGGAGCGATTGAGACCCAGTACTTC
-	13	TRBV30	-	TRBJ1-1	CAWSVAYRTEAFF	TGTGCCTGGAGTGTAGCTTATCGGACTGAAGCTTTCTTT
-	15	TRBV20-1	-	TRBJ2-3	CSASPPGRVTDTQYF	TGCAGTGCTAGTCCCCCGGGACGAGTCACAGATACGCAGTATTTT
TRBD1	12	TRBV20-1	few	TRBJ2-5	CSAGTGAGEQYF	TGCAGTGCTGGTACAGGGGCGGGTGAGCAGTACTTC
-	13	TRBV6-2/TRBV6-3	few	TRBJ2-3	CASSYRVPDTQYF	TGTGCCAGCAGTTACCGGGTCCCAGATACGCAGTATTTT
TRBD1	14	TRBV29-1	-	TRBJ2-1	CSLSPGTGVDEQFF	TGCAGCCTAAGTCCCGGGACAGGAGTCGATGAGCAGTTCTTC
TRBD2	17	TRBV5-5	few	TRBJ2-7	CASSQGLAGGPGFEQYF	TGTGCCAGCAGCCAAGGACTAGCGGGAGGGCCAGGGTTCGAGCAGTACTTC